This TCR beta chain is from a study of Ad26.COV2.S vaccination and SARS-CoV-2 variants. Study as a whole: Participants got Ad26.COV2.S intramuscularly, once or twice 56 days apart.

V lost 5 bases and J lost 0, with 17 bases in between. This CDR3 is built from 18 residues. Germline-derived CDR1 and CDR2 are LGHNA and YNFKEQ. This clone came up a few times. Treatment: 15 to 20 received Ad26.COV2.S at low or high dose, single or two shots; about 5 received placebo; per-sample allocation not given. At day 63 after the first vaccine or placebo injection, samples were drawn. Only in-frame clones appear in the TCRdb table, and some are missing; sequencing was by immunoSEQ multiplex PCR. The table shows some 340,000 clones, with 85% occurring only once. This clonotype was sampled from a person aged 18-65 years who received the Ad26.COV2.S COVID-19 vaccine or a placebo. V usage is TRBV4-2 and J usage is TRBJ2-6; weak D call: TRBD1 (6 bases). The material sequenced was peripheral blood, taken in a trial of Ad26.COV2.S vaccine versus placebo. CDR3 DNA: TGTGCCAGCAGCTCCCTCGCCGGGACAACCTCTGGGGCCAACGTCCTGACTTTC. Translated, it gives CASSSLAGTTSGANVLTF.